These 16 T cell receptor beta chains originate from one sample sequenced in a study of T-cell reconstitution after alpha-beta-depleted transplantation in children. Using unique molecular identifiers, the investigators prepared the TCRbeta library. TCRdb re-analysed the PCR reads in MiXCR, keeping a single row per CDR3 protein. Altogether about 500,000 distinct CDR3 sequences are present, approximately 32% being singletons, with the ten largest covering 2% to 3%. This material consisted of PBMCs from the stem cell graft donor, taken from the stem cell graft. The receptors here all came from a human donor who donated a stem cell graft to a child with aplastic anemia.

The gene calls are TRBV4-3 and TRBJ2-3, with 10 bases fitting TRBD2. CDR3 size: 17 residues. The V gene end was trimmed by 1 base and the J gene end by 5 bases; junction bases not matched to a gene: 9. CDR1 is LGHNA, CDR2 YSLEER, per germline. The CDR3 protein is CASSQGVAGGREDTQYF. CDR3 sequence (DNA): TGCGCCAGCAGCCAAGGGGTAGCGGGAGGACGCGAAGATACGCAGTATTTT.

The chain employs TRBV6-2 or TRBV6-3 and TRBJ1-4; TRBD1 matches at 8 bases. With 6 bases clipped from V and 5 bases from J, the junction kept 8 bases outside the gene matches. Germline V gene sequence: CDR1 MNHEY, CDR2 SVGEGT. The CDR3 covers 15 residues. CDR3 sequence reads: CASSDRQGRNEKLFF. CDR3 sequence (DNA): TGTGCCAGCAGCGACCGACAGGGGAGAAATGAAAAACTGTTTTTT.

The chain joins TRBV20-1 to TRBJ2-3; no reliable D call. This CDR3 is built from 13 residues. Trimming removed 0 bases from V and 2 bases from J, with 6 bases in between. In germline, CDR1 is DFQATT, CDR2 SNEGSKA (reference sequence). Here the CDR3 DNA reads TGCAGTGCTAGAGAGAGAAACACAGATACGCAGTATTTT. Its translation: CSARERNTDTQYF.

V is TRBV7-2 and J is TRBJ2-7; TRBD1 matches at 9 bases. The germline V gene has CDR1 SGHTA and CDR2 FQGNSA. CDR3 length: 15 residues. The V gene end was trimmed by 2 bases and the J gene end by 6 bases; junction bases not matched to a gene: 8. CDR3 loop: CASSLRPGQGREQYF. In nucleotides, the CDR3 is TGTGCCAGCAGCTTAAGACCGGGACAGGGACGCGAGCAGTACTTC.

This clonotype is a singleton in its sample. The chain combines TRBV5-5 with TRBJ2-7, with 9 bases lining up with TRBD1. J was trimmed by 6 bases and V by 1 base; bases with no gene match: 11. The CDR3 is 16 residues long. CDR1 is SGHKS, CDR2 YYEKEE, per germline (reference sequence). CDR3 nucleotides: TGTGCCAGCAGCTTGTCCCCGGGGACAGGGATTCGCGAGCAGTACTTC. This codes for CASSLSPGTGIREQYF. Variable domain in full (rest from reference TRBV5-5 and TRBJ2-7): DAGVTQSPTHLIKTRGQQVTLRCSPISGHKSVSWYQQVLGQGPQFIFQYYEKEERGRGNFPDRFSARQFPNYSSELNVNALLLGDSALYLCASSLSPGTGIREQYFGPGTRLTVT.

The V gene is TRBV5-6, the J gene TRBJ2-7; a possible D gene is TRBD2 (5 bases). Germline assignment: CDR1 SGHDT and CDR2 YYEEEE. The germline V and J ends were trimmed by 3 bases and 8 bases, with 15 bases remaining between them. This CDR3 is built from 13 residues. The CDR3 nucleotides read TGTGCCAGCAGCTCCCCGGACTTAGGAAAGCAGTACGTC. Its protein product is CASSSPDLGKQYV.

The chain joins TRBV6-2 or TRBV6-3 to TRBJ2-7; D remains ambiguous. Trimming took off 0 bases at V and 10 bases at J, with 13 bases between the two ends. This CDR3 is built from 13 residues. Germline assignment: CDR1 MNHEY and CDR2 SVGEGT. The CDR3 DNA is TGTGCCAGCAGTTACTCGAGCTGGGGAATTCAGTACGTC. Translating it yields CASSYSSWGIQYV.

This rearrangement joins TRBV12-3 or TRBV12-4 to TRBJ2-1; D gene uncertain. The CDR3 contains 13 residues. V lost 6 bases and J 7 bases, leaving 13 bases between the germline ends. The DNA for the CDR3 is TGTGCCAGCAGAGTTCTCGCAGTAAATGAGCAGTTCTTC. The encoded protein is CASRVLAVNEQFF.

This clonotype came up a few times. The chain combines TRBV11-2 with TRBJ1-4; D remains ambiguous. Germline CDR1 reads SGHAT; CDR2 reads FQNNGV. The ends were cut back, 2 bases at V and 4 bases at J, with 11 bases in the middle. This CDR3 spans 15 amino acids. The CDR3: CASSLSSGVNEKLFF. The CDR3 bases are TGTGCCAGCAGCTTAAGTTCCGGGGTTAATGAAAAACTGTTTTTT.

In regard to this clonotype: Relative to the germline gene, one junction end is altered; a read error may explain this. The chain links TRBV4-3 to TRBJ1-2; D is ambiguous. Germline CDR1 and CDR2: LGHNA and YSLEER. The CDR3 length is 16 residues. Here the CDR3 DNA reads TGCGTCAGCAGCCAAGATTTGAACAGTTACTCCTATGGCTACACCTTC. Its translation: CVSSQDLNSYSYGYTF.

The CDR3: CATSDGQGVNTEAFF. The CDR3 nucleotides are TGTGCCACCAGTGATGGACAGGGGGTGAACACTGAAGCTTTCTTT. The chain links TRBV24-1 to TRBJ1-1; 10 bases line up with TRBD1. The CDR3 extends over 15 amino acids. Germline CDR1 KGHDR, CDR2 SFDVKD. J gave up 0 bases and V 3 bases, and 0 bases lay outside the gene matches.

A few counts support this clonotype. This chain connects TRBV18 to TRBJ1-1, with D possibly matching TRBD1 (5 bases). V gave up 2 bases and J gave up 11 bases, with 15 bases separating them. The CDR3 loop spans 13 amino acids. Germline lookup yields CDR1 KGHSH and CDR2 LQKENI. The DNA for the CDR3 is TGTGCCAGCTCACCAGGAGTAGACAGCTCTGCTTTCTTT. Translated, it gives CASSPGVDSSAFF.

This sequence joins TRBV4-1 and TRBJ1-2; maybe TRBD1 (6 bases). CDR3 length: 17 amino acids. With 1 base removed from V and 2 bases from J, the gap between germline ends came to 17 bases. Per the germline V gene, CDR1 is MGHRA and CDR2 is YSYEKL. The CDR3 is CASSQALARGNNYGYTF. CDR3 DNA sequence: TGCGCCAGCAGCCAAGCCCTCGCCAGGGGTAACAACTATGGCTACACCTTC.

This chain connects TRBV12-3 or TRBV12-4 to TRBJ1-5, with D uncertain. This CDR3 has 15 amino acids. With 3 bases removed from V and 2 bases from J, the gap between germline ends came to 11 bases. This CDR3 is CASSFGLSGNQPQHF. The CDR3, as DNA: TGTGCCAGCAGTTTTGGTTTGTCTGGCAATCAGCCCCAGCATTTT.

V usage is TRBV30 and J usage is TRBJ1-1; D uncertain. This CDR3 contains 14 residues. Trimming removed 1 base from V and 1 base from J, with 10 bases in between. Germline V gene data show CDR1 as GTSNPN and CDR2 as SVGIG (reference sequence). CDR3 in amino acids: CAWSAGIQNTEAFF. As DNA, the CDR3 is TGTGCCTGGAGTGCTGGAATCCAGAACACTGAAGCTTTCTTT.

V is TRBV18 and J is TRBJ1-1; D is unresolved. The CDR3 sequence is 15 residues long. CDR1 is KGHSH, CDR2 LQKENI, per germline. Trimming took 2 bases from V and 11 from J, leaving 21 bases between them. The CDR3 nucleotides read TGTGCCAGCTCACCAGATGGAATAAAGGACGGGAGGGCTTTCTTT. This translates into CASSPDGIKDGRAFF.